This note documents a single TCR beta chain sequence. Its specific antigen is unknown. Per-nucleotide qualities are absent, and no much larger clonotype sits a single base away. The sample comes from a study of blood T cell repertoires in COVID-19 (dated by TCRdb to 2018 to 2021). Study-level background: Collaborator samples came from the United States, Italy and Spain and covered acute and convalescent phases of COVID-19. The repertoires were made available in a free public database intended to serve as a resource for research on the immune response to SARS-CoV-2. Where available, HLA class I and class II types were taken from metadata supplied by the sample provider and were not determined by assay-based typing. Deeply sampled blood TCRbeta repertoires from subjects exposed to, actively infected with, or recovered from COVID-19 were included in the dataset. Sample metadata almost always included a de-identified subject ID, COVID-19 status, age in years and sex. Samples came from the ongoing ImmuneRACE study (first 160 participants) plus 1,254 subjects from 6 global collaborators. The material from the prospective study consisted of cDNA or gDNA derived from T cells, B-cell-depleted T cells, or PBMCs.

The study at large found these results: Clinical and demographic metadata were provided uncurated, with the amount varying by source and participant.

CDR1 is given as LNHNV and CDR2 as YYDKDF, both from the germline V gene (reference sequence). Measured from the cysteine to the phenylalanine, the CDR3 is 14 residues long. Only CDR3 DNA remains: 42 bases, in frame from the first base. Trimming removed 4 bases from V and 7 bases from J; the gene matches leave 6 bases unexplained. Participants in the prospective study were aged about 18 to 89 years, lived in some 24 United States geographic areas, and enrolled through a virtual design. Cohort assignment in the prospective study relied on participant-reported clinical history from a screening survey and a study questionnaire. ImmuneRACE Cohort 3 recovered participants were defined by two consecutive negative NP/OP PCR tests, healthcare professional clearance, or symptom resolution. Mobile phlebotomists in the prospective study collected whole blood, serum and a nasopharyngeal or oropharyngeal swab from every participant. Additional blood draws and questionnaires over an approximately two-month period could optionally be provided by prospective study participants. Blood samples from the prospective study were shipped frozen or at room temperature prior to DNA extraction.

The immunoSEQ Assay, a bias-controlled multiplex PCR, was used to amplify TCRbeta CDR3 regions from genomic DNA. Per the source publication's procedure: Within the assay, amplification of reference gene primers was used to estimate how many nucleated cells each sample contained. To quantify the absolute abundance of each unique TCRbeta CDR3 rearrangement, sequence reads were collapsed and filtered. For each sample, productive Simpson clonality was calculated by taking the square root of Simpson's diversity index across productive rearrangements. As stored in TCRdb, this immuneACCESS dataset retains in-frame rearrangements with V and J assigned. A fraction of the clones does not appear; measured against another copy, unresolved V genes explain less than half of the discrepancy, and the remainder lacks a known reason. V, J and clone size are taken as reported in that table, and D and trimming were inferred from the DNA itself. Within this sample are approximately 300,000 clones, with about nine tenths of them counted one time only. The leading ten clones occupy over 9.5% of the sample.

This receptor was identified in a woman under 30 who had recovered from COVID-19. The sequence is built from TRBV15 and TRBJ1-5; 8 bases in the junction line up with TRBD1. Sequences were obtained from PBMCs or T cells enriched from blood (not recorded which). The CDR3 loop reads CATSTQGARQPQHF. The base sequence is TGTGCCACCAGCACCCAGGGGGCCCGGCAGCCCCAGCATTTT. Extended through the reference TRBV15 and TRBJ1-5 proteins, this CDR3 yields the full variable domain: DAMVIQNPRYQVTQFGKPVTLSCSQTLNHNVMYWYQQKSSQAPKLLFHYYDKDFNNEADTPDNFQSRRPNTSFCFLDIRSPGLGDTAMYLCATSTQGARQPQHFGDGTRLSIL.